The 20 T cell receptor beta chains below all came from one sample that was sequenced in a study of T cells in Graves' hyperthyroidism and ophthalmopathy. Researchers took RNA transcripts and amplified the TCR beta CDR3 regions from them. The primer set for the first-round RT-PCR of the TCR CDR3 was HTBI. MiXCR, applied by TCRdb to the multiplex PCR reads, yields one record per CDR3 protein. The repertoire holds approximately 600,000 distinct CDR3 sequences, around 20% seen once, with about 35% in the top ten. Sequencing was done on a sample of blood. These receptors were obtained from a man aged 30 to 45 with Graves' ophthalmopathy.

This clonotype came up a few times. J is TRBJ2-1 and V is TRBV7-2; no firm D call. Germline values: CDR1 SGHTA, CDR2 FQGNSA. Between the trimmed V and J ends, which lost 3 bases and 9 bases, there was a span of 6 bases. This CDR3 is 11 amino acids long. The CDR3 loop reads CASSFSIEQFF. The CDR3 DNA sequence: TGTGCCAGCAGCTTTAGTATTGAGCAGTTCTTC.

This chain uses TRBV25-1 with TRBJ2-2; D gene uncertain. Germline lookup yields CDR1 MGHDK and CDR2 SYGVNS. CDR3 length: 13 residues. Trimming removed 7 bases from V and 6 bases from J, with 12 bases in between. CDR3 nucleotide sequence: TGTGCCAGCAATTTGGGCGGCTCCGGGGAGCTGTTTTTT. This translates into CASNLGGSGELFF.

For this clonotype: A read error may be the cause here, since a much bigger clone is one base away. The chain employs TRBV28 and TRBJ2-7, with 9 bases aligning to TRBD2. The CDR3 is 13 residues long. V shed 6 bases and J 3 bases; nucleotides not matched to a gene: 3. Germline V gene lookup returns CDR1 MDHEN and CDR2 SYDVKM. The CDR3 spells CASRPSGNYEQYF. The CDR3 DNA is TGTGCCAGCAGACCTAGCGGGAACTACGAGCAGTACTTC.

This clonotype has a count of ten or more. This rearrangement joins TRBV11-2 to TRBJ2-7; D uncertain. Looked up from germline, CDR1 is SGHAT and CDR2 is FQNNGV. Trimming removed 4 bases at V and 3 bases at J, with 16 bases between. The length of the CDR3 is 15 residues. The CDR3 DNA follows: TGTGCCAGCAGCTCATATGTCGGAAGGGTCTACGAGCAGTACTTC. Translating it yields CASSSYVGRVYEQYF. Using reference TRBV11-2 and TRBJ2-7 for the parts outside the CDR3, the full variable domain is EAGVAQSPRYKIIEKRQSVAFWCNPISGHATLYWYQQILGQGPKLLIQFQNNGVVDDSQLPKDRFSAERLKGVDSTLKIQPAKLEDSAVYLCASSSYVGRVYEQYFGPGTRLTVT.

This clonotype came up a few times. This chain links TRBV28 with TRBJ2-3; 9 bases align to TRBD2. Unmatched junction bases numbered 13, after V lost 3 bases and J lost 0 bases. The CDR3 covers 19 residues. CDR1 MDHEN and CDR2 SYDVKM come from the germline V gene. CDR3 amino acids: CASSFPLSTSGFSTDTQYF. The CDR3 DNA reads TGTGCCAGCAGTTTCCCCTTATCAACTAGCGGGTTTAGCACAGATACGCAGTATTTT.

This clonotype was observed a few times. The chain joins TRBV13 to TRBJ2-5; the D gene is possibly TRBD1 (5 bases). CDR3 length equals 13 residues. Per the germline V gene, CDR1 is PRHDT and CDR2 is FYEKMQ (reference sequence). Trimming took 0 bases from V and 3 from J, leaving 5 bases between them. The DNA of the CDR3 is TGTGCCAGCAGCTTAGGGACAGAAGAGACCCAGTACTTC. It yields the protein CASSLGTEETQYF.

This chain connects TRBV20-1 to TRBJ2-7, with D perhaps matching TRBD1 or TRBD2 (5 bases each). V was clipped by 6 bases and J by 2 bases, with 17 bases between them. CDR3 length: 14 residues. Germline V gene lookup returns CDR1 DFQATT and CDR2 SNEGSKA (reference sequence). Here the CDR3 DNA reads TGCAGTGCCCCTCTCGGGACGGGACCCTACGAGCAGTACTTC. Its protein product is CSAPLGTGPYEQYF.

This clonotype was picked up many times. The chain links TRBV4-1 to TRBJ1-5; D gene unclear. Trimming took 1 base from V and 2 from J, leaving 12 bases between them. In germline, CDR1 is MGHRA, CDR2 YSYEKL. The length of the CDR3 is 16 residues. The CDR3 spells CASSQAGSFGNQPQHF. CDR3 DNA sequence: TGCGCCAGCAGCCAAGCCGGATCTTTCGGCAATCAGCCCCAGCATTTT.

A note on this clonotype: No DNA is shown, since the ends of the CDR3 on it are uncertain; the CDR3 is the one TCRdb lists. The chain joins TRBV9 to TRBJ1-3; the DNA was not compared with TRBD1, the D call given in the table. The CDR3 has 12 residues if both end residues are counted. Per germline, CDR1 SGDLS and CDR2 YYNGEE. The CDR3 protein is CASSVGGGALYF.

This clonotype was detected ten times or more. The CDR3 is CASSFSPHNEQFF. The CDR3 nucleotides are TGTGCCAGCAGCTTTAGTCCCCACAATGAGCAGTTCTTC. This chain connects TRBV11-3 to TRBJ2-1; no firm D call. Germline CDR1 reads SGHNT; CDR2 reads YENEEA. CDR3 length equals 13 residues. Trimming cost V 3 bases and J 5 bases, with 8 bases left between them.

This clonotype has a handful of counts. The CDR3 bases are TGTGCCAGCAGTTACAACAGGGCAGGGCGGGAGAGTGCAGATACGCAGTATTTT. Translating gives CASSYNRAGRESADTQYF. The chain is built from TRBV6-6 and TRBJ2-3; D is possibly TRBD2 (7 bases). The CDR3 extends over 18 amino acids. Trimming shortened V by 2 bases and J by 4 bases, and 22 bases separated the two germline ends. Germline loops: CDR1 MNHNY, CDR2 SVGAGI (reference sequence).

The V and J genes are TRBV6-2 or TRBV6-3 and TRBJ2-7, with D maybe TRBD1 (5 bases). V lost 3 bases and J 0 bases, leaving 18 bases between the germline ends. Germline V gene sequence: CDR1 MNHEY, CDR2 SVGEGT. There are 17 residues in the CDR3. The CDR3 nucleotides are TGTGCCAGCAGTTATGACACTGAACGAGACAGCTCCTACGAGCAGTACTTC. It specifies CASSYDTERDSSYEQYF.

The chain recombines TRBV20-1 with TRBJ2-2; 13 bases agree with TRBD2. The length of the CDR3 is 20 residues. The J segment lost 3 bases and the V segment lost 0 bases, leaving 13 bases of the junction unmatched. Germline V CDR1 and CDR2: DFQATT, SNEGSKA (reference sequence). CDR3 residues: CSAREQANGLAGAYTGELFF. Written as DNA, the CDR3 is TGCAGTGCTAGAGAACAGGCAAACGGACTAGCGGGAGCATACACCGGGGAGCTGTTTTTT.

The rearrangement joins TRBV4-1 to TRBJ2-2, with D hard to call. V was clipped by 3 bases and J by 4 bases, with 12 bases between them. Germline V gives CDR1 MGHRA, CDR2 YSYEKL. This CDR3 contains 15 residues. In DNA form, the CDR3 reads TGCGCCAGCAGCCAGGGCGCCGCGGCCACCGGGGAGCTGTTTTTT. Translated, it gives CASSQGAAATGELFF.

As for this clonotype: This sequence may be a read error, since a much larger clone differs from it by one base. For the CDR3, the DNA is TGTGCCAGCAGCTTAGGGTCGGGAGGGCCGGATGAGCAGTACTTC. Amino acid sequence: CASSLGSGGPDEQYF. This chain links TRBV28 with TRBJ2-1; 8 bases match TRBD2. The DNA end lines up better with TRBJ2-7; the J call may be wrong. CDR1 is MDHEN, CDR2 SYDVKM, per germline. The CDR3 spans 15 residues.

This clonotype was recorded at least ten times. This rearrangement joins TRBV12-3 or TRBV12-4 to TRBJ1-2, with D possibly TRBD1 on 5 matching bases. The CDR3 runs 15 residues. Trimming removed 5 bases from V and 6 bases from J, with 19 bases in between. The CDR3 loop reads CASSTNRAGINGYTF. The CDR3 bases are TGTGCCAGCAGTACGAATCGGGCAGGGATTAATGGCTACACCTTC.

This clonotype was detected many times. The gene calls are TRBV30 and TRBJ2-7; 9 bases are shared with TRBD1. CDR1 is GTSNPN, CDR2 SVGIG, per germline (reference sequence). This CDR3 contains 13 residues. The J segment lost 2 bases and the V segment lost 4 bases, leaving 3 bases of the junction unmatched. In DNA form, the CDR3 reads TGTGCCTGGAAAGACAGGGGGACCTACGAGCAGTACTTC. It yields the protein CAWKDRGTYEQYF.

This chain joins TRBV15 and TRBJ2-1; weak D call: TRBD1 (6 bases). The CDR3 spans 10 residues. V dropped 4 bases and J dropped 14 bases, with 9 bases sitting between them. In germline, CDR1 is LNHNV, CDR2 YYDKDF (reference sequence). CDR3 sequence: CATSNRVKFF. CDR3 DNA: TGTGCCACCAGCAACAGGGTTAAGTTCTTC.

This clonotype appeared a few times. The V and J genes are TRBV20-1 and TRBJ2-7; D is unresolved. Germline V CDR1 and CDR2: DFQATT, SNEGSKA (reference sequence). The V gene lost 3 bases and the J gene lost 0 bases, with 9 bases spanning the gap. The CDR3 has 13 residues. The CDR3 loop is CSASTDASYEQYF. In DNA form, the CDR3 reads TGCAGTGCTAGCACAGACGCCTCCTACGAGCAGTACTTC.

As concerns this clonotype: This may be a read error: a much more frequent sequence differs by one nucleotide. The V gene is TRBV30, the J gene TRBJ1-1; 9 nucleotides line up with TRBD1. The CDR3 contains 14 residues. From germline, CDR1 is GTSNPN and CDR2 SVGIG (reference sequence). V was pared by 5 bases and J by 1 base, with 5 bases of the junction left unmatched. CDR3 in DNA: TGTGCCTGGGGCCGGGACAGGGCGAACACTGAAGCTTTCTTT. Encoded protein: CAWGRDRANTEAFF.